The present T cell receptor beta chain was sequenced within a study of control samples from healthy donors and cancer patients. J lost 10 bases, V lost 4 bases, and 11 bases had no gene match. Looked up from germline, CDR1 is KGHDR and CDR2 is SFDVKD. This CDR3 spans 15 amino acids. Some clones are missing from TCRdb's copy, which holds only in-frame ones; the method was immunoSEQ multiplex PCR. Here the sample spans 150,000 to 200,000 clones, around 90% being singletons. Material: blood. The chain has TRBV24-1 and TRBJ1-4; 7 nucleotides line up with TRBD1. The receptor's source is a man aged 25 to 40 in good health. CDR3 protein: CATSDTRGAQGKLFF. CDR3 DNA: TGTGCCACCAGTGACACCAGGGGGGCACAAGGAAAACTGTTTTTT.